A selection of T cell receptor beta chains follows, all from one sample in a study of cytomegalovirus exposure and HLA in healthy donors. The assay was immunoSEQ multiplex PCR, and TCRdb's table has in-frame clones only and misses some. The repertoire holds around 99,000 clones, with approximately 91% as singletons. The specimen sequenced was PBMCs. The receptors stem from a woman aged 18 to 35 in good health and CMV-seronegative. Each CDR3 is given with its conserved first and last residue. The D gene is left open where the match is weak. Rows may omit the clone size; those that give it use once, few, many or a size class.

j_call clone_size v_call d_call cdr3_nt cdr3_aa
TRBJ2-1 - TRBV7-2 - TGTGCCAGCAGCCGCCCTGTTGGGCGGGAAGGTAAAGATGAGCAGTTCTTC CASSRPVGREGKDEQFF
TRBJ1-1 - TRBV28 - TGTGCCAGCAGTTACCCCGGAGAGGGCACTGAAGCTTTCTTT CASSYPGEGTEAFF
TRBJ2-1 once TRBV6-5 - TGTGCCAGCAGCCACAAACGCTCCTACAATGAGCAGTTCTTC CASSHKRSYNEQFF
TRBJ2-7 - TRBV7-6 - TGTGCCAGCACCCCAGGAGGGGTCTCCTACGAGCAGTACTTC CASTPGGVSYEQYF
TRBJ2-5 - TRBV5-1 - TGCGCCAGCAGCTTGGAGTCTCTTCCCAGGGAGACCCAGTACTTC CASSLESLPRETQYF
TRBJ1-2 - TRBV20-1 - TGCAACAATAATGGCTACACCTTC CNNNGYTF
TRBJ2-5 - TRBV14 - TGTGCCAGCAGCCAAGTCCAGCGGGAGACCCAGTACTTC CASSQVQRETQYF
TRBJ2-7 - TRBV4-3 - TGCGCCAGCAGCCAAGAGAGAGGGCGCGGCGAGCAGTACTTC CASSQERGRGEQYF
TRBJ2-5 - TRBV2 TRBD2 TGTGCCAGCAGTGAAGGGACTAGCGGGAGGGGGGAGACCCAGTACTTC CASSEGTSGRGETQYF
TRBJ2-5 - TRBV5-1 - TGCGCCAGCAGCTATCAGGTCCCTTCACATGAGACCCAGTACTTC CASSYQVPSHETQYF
TRBJ1-3 - TRBV6-5 TRBD1 TGTGCCAGCAGTTACGCAGGGGGCGCCGGAAACACCATATATTTT CASSYAGGAGNTIYF
TRBJ2-3 once TRBV5-6 TRBD2 TGTGCCAGCAGACAAGCGGGAGAAGGGGGCACAGATACGCAGTATTTT CASRQAGEGGTDTQYF
TRBJ2-3 once TRBV6-6 - TGTGCCTCAAATGGCCGGGGGGCAGGGACAGATACGCAGTATTTT CASNGRGAGTDTQYF
TRBJ2-1 few TRBV7-9 TRBD1 TGTGCCAGCAGCAAGACAGGGATGGGGGCCTACAATGAGCAGTTCTTC CASSKTGMGAYNEQFF
TRBJ1-3 - TRBV7-8 TRBD1 TGTGCCAGCAGCTTAGGAGGGACAGTCTCTGGAAACACCATATATTTT CASSLGGTVSGNTIYF
TRBJ2-7 - TRBV9 TRBD1 TGTGCCAGCAGCGCCTCCGGGACAGGCTTGAACGAGCAGTACTTC CASSASGTGLNEQYF
TRBJ2-3 few TRBV7-9 TRBD1 TGTGCCAGCAGCTTAGGCCGTCGGACAGGGGCGGCATATACGCAGTATTTT CASSLGRRTGAAYTQYF
TRBJ2-2 - TRBV30 - TGTGCCTGGAGACCTTCAGCCGAGGGCGGGGAGCTGTTTTTT CAWRPSAEGGELFF
TRBJ1-2 - TRBV5-4 - TGTGCCAGCAGCACGAAGATAACAGATGGCTACACCTTC CASSTKITDGYTF
TRBJ2-1 - TRBV5-4 TRBD1 TGTGCCAGCAGCCGGGGACAGGGGGGGCTAGCGGGGTACAATGAGCAGTTCTTC CASSRGQGGLAGYNEQFF
TRBJ2-5 - TRBV5-1 - TGCGCCAGCAGCTTGTGGGGGGGCCGTGGGACCCAGTACTTC CASSLWGGRGTQYF
TRBJ1-1 - TRBV7-8 - TGTGCCAGCAGCTTCACAGGGAACACTGAAGCTTTCTTT CASSFTGNTEAFF
TRBJ1-5 - TRBV28 - TGTGCCAGCATTCCTGGGCGAGGGGGTCAGCCCCAGCATTTT CASIPGRGGQPQHF
TRBJ2-1 - TRBV9 TRBD2 TGTGCCAGCAGCAAAGGGGCTAGCGGGTACAATGAGCAGTTCTTC CASSKGASGYNEQFF